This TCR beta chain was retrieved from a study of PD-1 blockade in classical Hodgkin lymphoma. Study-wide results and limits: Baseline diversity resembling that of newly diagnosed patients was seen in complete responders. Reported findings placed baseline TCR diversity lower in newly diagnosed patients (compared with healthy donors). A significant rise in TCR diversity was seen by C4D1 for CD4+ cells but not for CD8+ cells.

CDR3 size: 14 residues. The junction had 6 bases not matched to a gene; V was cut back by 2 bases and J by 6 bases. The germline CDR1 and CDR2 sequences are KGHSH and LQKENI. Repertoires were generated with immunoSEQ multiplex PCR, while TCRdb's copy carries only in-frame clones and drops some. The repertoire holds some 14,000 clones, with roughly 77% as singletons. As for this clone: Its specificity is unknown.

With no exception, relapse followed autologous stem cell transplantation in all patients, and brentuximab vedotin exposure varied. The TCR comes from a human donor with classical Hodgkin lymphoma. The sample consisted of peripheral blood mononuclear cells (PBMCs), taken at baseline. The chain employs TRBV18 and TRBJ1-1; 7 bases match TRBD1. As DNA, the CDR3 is TGTGCCAGCTCACCAACTCGGACAGGAGCTGAAGCTTTCTTT. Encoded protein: CASSPTRTGAEAFF.